This note documents a single T cell receptor (beta chain) sequence. The antigen it binds to is not known. Nothing much larger sits one base from this clone, and base qualities are not available. TCR CDR3 regions were amplified from genomic DNA by multiplex PCR using the deep immunoSEQ assay. Extracted genomic DNA from each cell subset was spread evenly across all wells of several immunoSEQ 96-well plates, with each plate serving as a replicate. For sorted subsets, 200 to 250 ng of genomic DNA, equivalent to around 30,000 T cell genomes, went into each replicate PCR. Purified libraries were measured with a Qubit 3.0 fluorometer, size-checked on a Bioanalyzer 2100, and measured again with the KAPA Library Quantification kit. Every immunoSEQ 96-well plate was sequenced on a dedicated single-read 150-cycle Illumina NextSeq 550 flow cell. As for the authors' bioinformatics: Because the immunoSEQ output included only junctional sequences and no quality scores, the filtering could not be the same as the filtering used for full-length reads. Sequences were annotated with PyIR, a Python wrapper for IgBLAST v1.9, using IMGT germline references to assign V/J genes and CDR3. Reads with weak V/J assignments (E-value above 1e-6), missing CDR3, stop codons, out-of-frame junctions, or ambiguous translated residues were removed. V3J clonotypes were defined as sequences sharing an identical inferred V gene, J gene, and CDR3 amino acid sequence. The percentage overlap between two repertoires was calculated by dividing the number of shared unique clonotypes by the size of the smaller repertoire. RTK rarefaction, the Chao1 estimator, and Recon v2.1 estimates of unobserved clonotypes were used to assess repertoire richness. OLGA was used to compute generation probabilities for all TCRbeta clonotypes that the gDNA method yielded from a handful of donors. Not all clones reach the TCRdb copy of this immuneACCESS table, which keeps in-frame sequences only. Checked studies attribute under half of the gap to unresolved V genes and leave the rest unexplained. The V and J calls and clone size are taken from that table; D and trimming were inferred from the DNA. This sample comprises over 2 million clones, roughly 94% of them detected only once. The ten largest account for more than 0.1% of the sample.

These data come from a study of shared clonotypes between healthy human individuals (dated by TCRdb to 2020 to 2021). About the study as a whole: The cohort included a few men and a couple of women between 18 and 49 years of age. For each donor, three plates each were used for CD4 naive and CD4 memory, two plates were used for CD8 naive, and one plate was used for CD8 memory. To estimate repertoire size and how much clonotypes are shared between individuals, the study performed deep sequencing of blood TCR repertoires from five healthy adults. To increase sequencing depth and limit assay-specific biases, different laboratories used diverse techniques to prepare libraries and sequence TCR repertoires. Per donor, leukapheresis produced somewhere between about 0.85 and 10 billion PBMCs. Study-wide conclusions, independent of this receptor: Sharing across a few donors was observed for around 5% of naive CD4, 3% to 3.5% of naive CD8, about 2.3% of memory CD4, and approximately 0.41% of memory CD8 clonotypes. Based on pairwise subsampling, the degree of clonotype sharing among donors was expected to be affected by sequencing depth. Because the study included only a small number of donors, the genetic and exposure-history diversity represented was limited. Estimated clonotype richness was generally larger for naive than for memory subsets. Rarefaction of sorted-subset datasets indicated incomplete sequencing despite the large sequencing depth. Only blood was sampled, and tissue TCR repertoires likely differ from those in blood. Higher generation probabilities were observed for clonotypes shared by all four sorted-subset donors than for non-shared clonotypes.

Donors were healthy HIV-negative adults with no recently reported acute infections or vaccinations. Every donor was a Caucasian adult residing in Nashville, Tennessee, USA. CD4+ T cells were enriched by magnetic negative selection; naive cells were then positively selected on CD45RA, and the negative fraction formed the memory subset. Blood was obtained by leukapheresis, after which PBMCs were separated by Ficoll-Histopaque density gradient centrifugation and cryopreserved in liquid nitrogen vapor phase. Purity and quantity of every magnetically sorted T cell population were checked by analytical flow cytometry. From each sorted fraction, genomic DNA was isolated and quantified by UV absorbance on a Nanodrop 2000c. For this chain, trimming is 6 bases at the V end and 6 bases at the J end, and the number of junction bases without a gene match is 7. The CDR3 contains 15 residues, cysteine and phenylalanine counted. The DNA shown is the 45-base CDR3, in frame from base 1. From the germline V gene, CDR1 is MNHEY and CDR2 is SVGAGI.

Sequencing was done on a sample of naive CD4+ T cells sorted from blood. The sample's cell subset or site, from its label and the paper: CD45RA+ positively selected. The V and J genes are TRBV6-5 and TRBJ1-5; 11 bases in between match TRBD1. The receptor comes from a man between 18 and 35 years old in good health. CDR3 reads: CASSTGQGGGQPQHF. The nucleotide sequence reads TGTGCCAGCAGCACGGGACAGGGGGGTGGTCAGCCCCAGCATTTT.